This TCR beta chain was identified in a study of cytomegalovirus exposure and HLA in healthy donors. This clone was recorded once. This CDR3 has 15 amino acids. With V trimmed by 5 bases and J by 3 bases, 3 bases remained unmatched. Germline assignment: CDR1 LNHDA and CDR2 SQIVND (reference sequence). The PCR was carried out with 60 Vbeta primers and 13 Jbeta primers. TCRdb's copy holds only in-frame clones and misses some; the assay was immunoSEQ multiplex PCR. This sample has 70,000 to 100,000 clones, with approximately 80% found just once. V gene TRBV19 combines with J gene TRBJ2-3; 12 nucleotides agree with TRBD2. The clonotype was recovered from a woman aged 50 to 60 in good health and CMV-seropositive. Sequences were obtained from PBMCs. The CDR3 is CASSAGLAGTDTQYF. The DNA for the CDR3 is TGTGCCAGTAGTGCCGGACTAGCGGGGACAGATACGCAGTATTTT.